What follows is one T cell receptor (beta chain) and its context. This specimen belongs to a study of blood T cell repertoires in COVID-19. About the study: Both acute and convalescent COVID-19 samples were obtained from the United States, Italy and Spain. Sources were T cells, B-cell-depleted T cells, or PBMCs; the material itself was cDNA or gDNA.

This CDR3 is built from 15 residues. The V segment lost 5 bases and the J segment 2 bases; nucleotides outside the gene matches: 8. The germline V gene has CDR1 SGHVS and CDR2 FNYEAQ. Per the study methods: Reference gene primer amplification in the assay estimated nucleated cell counts. Clones were read by immunoSEQ multiplex PCR, and TCRdb kept only the in-frame ones, dropping some. Clone size and V and J calls were adopted from that table, with D and trimming inferred from the DNA. The table records about 130,000 clones, approximately 77% of them present only once. The chain employs TRBV7-6 and TRBJ2-7, with TRBD2 identical over 8 bases. The source of this sequence is an elderly man with acute or convalescent COVID-19. The sequencing sample was made of peripheral blood. The DNA for the CDR3 is TGTGCCAGCAGCCTCGGGGGGGGCCCCACCTACGAGCAGTACTTC. Its translation is CASSLGGGPTYEQYF. The full variable domain, completed using reference TRBV7-6 and TRBJ2-7, is GAGVSQSPRYKVTKRGQDVALRCDPISGHVSLYWYRQALGQGPEFLTYFNYEAQQDKSGLPNDRFSAERPEGSISTLTIQRTEQRDSAMYRCASSLGGGPTYEQYFGPGTRLTVT.